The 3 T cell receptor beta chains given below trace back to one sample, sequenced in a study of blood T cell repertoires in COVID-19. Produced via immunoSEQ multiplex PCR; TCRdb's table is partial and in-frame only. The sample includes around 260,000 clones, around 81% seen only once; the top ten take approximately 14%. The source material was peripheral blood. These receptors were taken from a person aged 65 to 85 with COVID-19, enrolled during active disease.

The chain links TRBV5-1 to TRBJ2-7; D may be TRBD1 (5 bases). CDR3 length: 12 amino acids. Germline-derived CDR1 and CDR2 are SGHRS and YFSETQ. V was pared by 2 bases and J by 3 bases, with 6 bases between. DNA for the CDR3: TGCGCCAGCAGCTTTGACAGCTACGAGCAGTACTTC. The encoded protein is CASSFDSYEQYF.

The CDR3, as DNA: TGCGCCAGCAGCCAAGACGGCAGGGGGTACGAGCAGTACTTC. Its translation is CASSQDGRGYEQYF. The chain links TRBV4-1 to TRBJ2-7; 7 bases map to TRBD1. With 0 bases clipped from V and 4 bases from J, the junction kept 3 bases outside the gene matches. Germline loops: CDR1 MGHRA, CDR2 YSYEKL. The CDR3 is 14 residues long.

The CDR3 sequence is CASSYGTGGPETQYF. In nucleotides, the CDR3 is TGCGCCAGCAGCTACGGGACAGGGGGACCGGAGACCCAGTACTTC. This sequence joins TRBV5-1 and TRBJ2-5, with 11 positions matching TRBD1. The CDR3 is made up of 15 amino acids. Germline trimming cut 3 bases from V and 5 bases from J; bases unmatched to any gene: 6. Germline loops: CDR1 SGHRS, CDR2 YFSETQ. Based on the CDR3 plus reference TRBV5-1 and TRBJ2-5, the full variable domain is KAGVTQTPRYLIKTRGQQVTLSCSPISGHRSVSWYQQTPGQGLQFLFEYFSETQRNKGNFPGRFSGRQFSNSRSEMNVSTLELGDSALYLCASSYGTGGPETQYFGPGTRLLVL.